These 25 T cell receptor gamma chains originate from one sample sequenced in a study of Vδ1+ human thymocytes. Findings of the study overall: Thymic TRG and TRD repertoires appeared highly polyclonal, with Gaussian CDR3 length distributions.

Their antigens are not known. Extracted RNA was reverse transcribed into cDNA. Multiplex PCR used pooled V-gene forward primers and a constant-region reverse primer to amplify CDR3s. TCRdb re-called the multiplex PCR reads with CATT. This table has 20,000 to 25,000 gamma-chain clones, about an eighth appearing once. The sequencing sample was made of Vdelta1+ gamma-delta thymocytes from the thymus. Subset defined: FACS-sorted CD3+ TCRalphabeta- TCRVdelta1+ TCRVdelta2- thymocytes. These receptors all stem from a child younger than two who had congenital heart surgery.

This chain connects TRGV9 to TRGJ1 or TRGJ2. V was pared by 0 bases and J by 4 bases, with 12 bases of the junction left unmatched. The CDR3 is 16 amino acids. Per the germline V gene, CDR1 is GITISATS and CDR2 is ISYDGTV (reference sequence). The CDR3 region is CALWEVQEGDYYKKLF. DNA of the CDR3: TGTGCCTTGTGGGAGGTGCAAGAGGGGGACTATTATAAGAAACTCTTT.

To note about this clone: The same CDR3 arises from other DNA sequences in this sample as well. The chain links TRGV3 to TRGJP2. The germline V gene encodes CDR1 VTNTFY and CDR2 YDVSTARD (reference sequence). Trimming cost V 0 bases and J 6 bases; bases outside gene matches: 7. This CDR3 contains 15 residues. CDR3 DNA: TGTGCCACCTGGGACAGGCCAGGGGGTGATTGGATCAAGACGTTT. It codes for CATWDRPGGDWIKTF.

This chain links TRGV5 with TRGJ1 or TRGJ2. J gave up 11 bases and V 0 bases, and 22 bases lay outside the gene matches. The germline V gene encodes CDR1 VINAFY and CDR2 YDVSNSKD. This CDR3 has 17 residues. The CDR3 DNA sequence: TGTGCCACCTGGGACAGGGGAGCTGGAGGACTTTTGATGGAGAAACTCTTT. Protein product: CATWDRGAGGLLMEKLF.

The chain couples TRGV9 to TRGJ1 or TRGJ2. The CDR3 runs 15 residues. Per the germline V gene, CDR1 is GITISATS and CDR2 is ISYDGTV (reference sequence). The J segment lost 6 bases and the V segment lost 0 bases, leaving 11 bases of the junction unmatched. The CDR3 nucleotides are TGTGCCTTGTGGGAGGTGCGGGGTAGCGGTTATAAGAAACTCTTT. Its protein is CALWEVRGSGYKKLF.

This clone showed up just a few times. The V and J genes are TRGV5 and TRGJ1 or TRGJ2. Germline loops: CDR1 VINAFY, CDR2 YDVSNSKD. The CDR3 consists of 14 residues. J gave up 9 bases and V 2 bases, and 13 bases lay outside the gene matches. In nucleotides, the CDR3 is TGTGCCACCTGGGACACGAAACCTTGGGGTAAGAAACTCTTT. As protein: CATWDTKPWGKKLF.

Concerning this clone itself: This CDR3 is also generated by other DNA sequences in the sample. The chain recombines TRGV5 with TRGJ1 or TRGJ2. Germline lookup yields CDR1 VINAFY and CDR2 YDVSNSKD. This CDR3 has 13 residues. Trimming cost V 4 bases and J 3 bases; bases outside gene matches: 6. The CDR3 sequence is CATWDNPYYKKLF. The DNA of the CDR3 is TGTGCCACCTGGGATAATCCTTATTATAAGAAACTCTTT.

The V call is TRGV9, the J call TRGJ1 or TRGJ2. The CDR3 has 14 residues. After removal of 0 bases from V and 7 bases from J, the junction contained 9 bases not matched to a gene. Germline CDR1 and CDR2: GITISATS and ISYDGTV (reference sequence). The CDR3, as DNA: TGTGCCTTGTGGGAGGTGGGCGGGGGATATAAGAAACTCTTT. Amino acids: CALWEVGGGYKKLF.

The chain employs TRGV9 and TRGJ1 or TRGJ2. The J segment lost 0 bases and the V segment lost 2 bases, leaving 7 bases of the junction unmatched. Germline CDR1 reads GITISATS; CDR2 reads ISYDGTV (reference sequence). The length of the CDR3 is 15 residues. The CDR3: CALWEESTNYYKKLF. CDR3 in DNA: TGTGCCTTGTGGGAGGAGAGCACGAATTATTATAAGAAACTCTTT.

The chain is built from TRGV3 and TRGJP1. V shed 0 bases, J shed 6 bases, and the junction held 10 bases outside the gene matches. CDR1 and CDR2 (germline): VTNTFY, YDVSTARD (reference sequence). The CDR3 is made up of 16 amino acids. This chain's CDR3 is CATWDRPPPPGWFKIF. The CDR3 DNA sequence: TGTGCCACCTGGGACAGGCCGCCCCCGCCTGGTTGGTTCAAGATATTT.

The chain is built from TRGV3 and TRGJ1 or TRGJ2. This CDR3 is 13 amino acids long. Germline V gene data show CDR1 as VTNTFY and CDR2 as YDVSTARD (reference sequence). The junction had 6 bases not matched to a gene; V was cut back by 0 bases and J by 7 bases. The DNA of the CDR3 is TGTGCCACCTGGGACAGGCAGGAATATAAGAAACTCTTT. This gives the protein CATWDRQEYKKLF.

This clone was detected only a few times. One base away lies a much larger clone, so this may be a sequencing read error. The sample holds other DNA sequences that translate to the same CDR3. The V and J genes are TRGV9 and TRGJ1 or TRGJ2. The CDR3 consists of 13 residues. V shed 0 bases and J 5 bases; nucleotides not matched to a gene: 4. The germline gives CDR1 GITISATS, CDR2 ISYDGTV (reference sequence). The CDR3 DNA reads TGTGCCTTGTGGGAGGTGCATGATTATAAGAAACTCTTT. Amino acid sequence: CALWEVHDYKKLF.

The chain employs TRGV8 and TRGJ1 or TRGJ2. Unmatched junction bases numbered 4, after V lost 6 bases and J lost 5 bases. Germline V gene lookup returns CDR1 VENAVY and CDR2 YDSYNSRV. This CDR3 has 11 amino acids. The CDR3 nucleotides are TGTGCCACCTGGTGCGATTATAAGAAACTCTTT. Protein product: CATWCDYKKLF.

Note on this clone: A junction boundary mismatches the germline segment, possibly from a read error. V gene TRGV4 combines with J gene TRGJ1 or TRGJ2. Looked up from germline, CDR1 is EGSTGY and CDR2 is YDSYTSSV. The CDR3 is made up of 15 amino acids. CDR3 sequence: CATWNGTPLYYKKLF. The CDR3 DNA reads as TGTGCCACCTGGAATGGGACCCCACTCTATTATAAGAAACTCTTT.

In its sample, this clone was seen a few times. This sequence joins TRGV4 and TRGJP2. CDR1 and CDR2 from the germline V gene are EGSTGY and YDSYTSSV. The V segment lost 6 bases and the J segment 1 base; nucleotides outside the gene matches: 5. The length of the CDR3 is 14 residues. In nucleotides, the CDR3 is TGTGCCACCTGGAGCCTTAGTAGTGATTGGATCAAGACGTTT. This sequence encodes CATWSLSSDWIKTF.

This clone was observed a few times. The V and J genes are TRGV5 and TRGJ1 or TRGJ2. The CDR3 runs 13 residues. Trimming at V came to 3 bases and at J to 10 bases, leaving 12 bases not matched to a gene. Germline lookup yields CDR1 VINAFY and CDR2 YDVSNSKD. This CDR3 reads CATWDLPLGKKLF. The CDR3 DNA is TGTGCCACCTGGGACTTACCCCTGGGGAAGAAACTCTTT.

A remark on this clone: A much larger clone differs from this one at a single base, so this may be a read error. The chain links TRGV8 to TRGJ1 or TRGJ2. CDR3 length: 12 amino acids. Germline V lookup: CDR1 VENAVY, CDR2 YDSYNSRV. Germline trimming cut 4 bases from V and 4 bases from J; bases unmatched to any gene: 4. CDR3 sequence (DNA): TGTGCCACCTGGGAGAACTATTATAAGAAACTCTTT. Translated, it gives CATWENYYKKLF.

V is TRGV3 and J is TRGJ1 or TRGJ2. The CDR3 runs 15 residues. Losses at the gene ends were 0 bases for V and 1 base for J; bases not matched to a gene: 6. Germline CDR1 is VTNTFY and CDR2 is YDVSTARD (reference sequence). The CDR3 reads CATWDRQGNYYKKLF. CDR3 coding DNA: TGTGCCACCTGGGACAGGCAGGGTAATTATTATAAGAAACTCTTT.

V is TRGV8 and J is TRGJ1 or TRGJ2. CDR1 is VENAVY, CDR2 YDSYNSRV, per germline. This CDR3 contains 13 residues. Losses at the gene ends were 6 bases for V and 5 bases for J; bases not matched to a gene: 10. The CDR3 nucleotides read TGTGCCACCTGGACCCCTATGGATTATAAGAAACTCTTT. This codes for CATWTPMDYKKLF.

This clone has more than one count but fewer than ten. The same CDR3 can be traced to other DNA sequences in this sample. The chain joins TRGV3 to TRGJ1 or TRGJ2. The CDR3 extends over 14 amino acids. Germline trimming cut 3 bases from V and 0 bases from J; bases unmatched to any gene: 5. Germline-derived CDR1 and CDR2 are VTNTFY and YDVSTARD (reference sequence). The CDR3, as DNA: TGTGCCACCTGGGACCGATCGAATTATTATAAGAAACTCTTT. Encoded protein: CATWDRSNYYKKLF.

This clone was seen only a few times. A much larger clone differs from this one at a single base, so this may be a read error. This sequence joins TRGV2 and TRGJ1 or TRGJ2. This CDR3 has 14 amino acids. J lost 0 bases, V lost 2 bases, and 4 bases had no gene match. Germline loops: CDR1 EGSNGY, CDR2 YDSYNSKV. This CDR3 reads CATWDAPNYYKKLF. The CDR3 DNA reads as TGTGCCACCTGGGACGCGCCGAATTATTATAAGAAACTCTTT.

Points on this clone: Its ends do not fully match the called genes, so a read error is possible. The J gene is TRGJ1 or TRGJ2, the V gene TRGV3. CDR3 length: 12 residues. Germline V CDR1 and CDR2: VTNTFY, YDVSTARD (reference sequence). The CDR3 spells CAAWDRYYKKLF. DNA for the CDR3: TGTGCCGCCTGGGACAGATATTATAAGAAACTCTTT.

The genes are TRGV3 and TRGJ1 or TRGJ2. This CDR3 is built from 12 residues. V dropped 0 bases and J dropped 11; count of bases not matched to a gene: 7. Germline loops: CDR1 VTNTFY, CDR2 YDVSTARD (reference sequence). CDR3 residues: CATWDRPDEKLF. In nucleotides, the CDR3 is TGTGCCACCTGGGACAGGCCGGATGAGAAACTCTTT.

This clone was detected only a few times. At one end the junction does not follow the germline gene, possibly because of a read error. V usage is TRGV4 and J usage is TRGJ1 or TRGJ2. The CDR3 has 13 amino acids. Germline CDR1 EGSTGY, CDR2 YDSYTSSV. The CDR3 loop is CATWNGCRYKKLF. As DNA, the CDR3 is TGTGCCACCTGGAATGGGTGCCGATATAAGAAACTCTTT.

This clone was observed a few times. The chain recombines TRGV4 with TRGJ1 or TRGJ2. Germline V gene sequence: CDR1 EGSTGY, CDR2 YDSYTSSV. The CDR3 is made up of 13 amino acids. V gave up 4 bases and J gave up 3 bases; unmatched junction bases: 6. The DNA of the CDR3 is TGTGCCACCTGGGAGCCTACTTATTATAAGAAACTCTTT. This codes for CATWEPTYYKKLF.

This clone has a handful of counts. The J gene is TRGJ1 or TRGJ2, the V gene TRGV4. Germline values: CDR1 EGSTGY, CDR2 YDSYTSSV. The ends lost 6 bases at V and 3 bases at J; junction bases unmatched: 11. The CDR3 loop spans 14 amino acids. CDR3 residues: CATWNVGGYYKKLF. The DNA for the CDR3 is TGTGCCACCTGGAATGTGGGGGGTTATTATAAGAAACTCTTT.